This T cell receptor (beta chain) was captured by sequencing in a study of cytomegalovirus exposure and HLA in healthy donors (dated by TCRdb to the late 2010s). Regarding the complete study: According to an earlier analysis of a few hundred of the donors, about 190 million T cells yielded over 90 million unique TCR beta sequences and about 280 Gb of sequence data. Donor age, sex, ethnicity and CMV serostatus were collected together with the repertoire data. An early release that covered fewer than 750 HLA-typed donors contained 250 to 350 gigabases of sequencing data and 85 million to 100 million unique TCR sequences. Genome-wide SNP genotypes for about three fifths of the roughly 670 donors were used in a later genetic analysis, which treated that subset as a discovery cohort. Among the approximately 430 genotyped donors, about 83% belonged to the genetic ancestry cluster associated with self-reported Caucasian donors. Typing coverage varied by locus: 629-630 donors for A, B, C, DRB1 and DQB1; under 550 for DQA1; about 570 for DPA1; roughly 450 for DPB1. Along with the roughly 610-subject first cohort, a separate validation cohort of around 110 different subjects was used. The T cell repertoires of under 700 subjects were profiled by immunosequencing and related to cytomegalovirus serostatus. Both class I and class II loci were covered by HLA typing, at four-digit resolution. To predict cytomegalovirus infection status, the study brought together high-throughput TCR immunosequencing, statistical association of individual TCRs with disease status, and machine learning. All discovery cohort repertoires had been generated on a single sequencing platform. In the later analysis, no new phenotypic data were used to find candidate immune exposures; instead, reliance was placed on TCR beta sequences and their occurrence across donors. In an earlier analysis of roughly 580 of the donors, high-throughput TCR beta sequencing was used to judge whether each TCR beta V gene segment behaved as functional or pseudogenic. In a later analysis, previously published TCR beta repertoires from 600 to 850 donors were re-analyzed and high-resolution HLA genotyping was added so that TCR occurrence patterns could be studied. Across 398 genotyped donors of the cohort, an average of approximately 220,000 unique TCR beta nucleotide sequences per donor were sequenced, and 15% to 20% of those sequences were non-productive. Because of strong linkage in the cohort, roughly five DR-DQ haplotypes were treated as single units for association and clustering. The study was designed to test whether signatures of past pathogen exposure could be identified by cataloging public T cell receptors. General study outcomes and caveats: Sequencing depth was assumed to be roughly uniform across donors in the presence/absence analyses, though that assumption may not hold. In this cohort, only TCR beta chains were sequenced, and detectable features were limited by the absence of alpha or paired-chain data. A few of the identified cytomegalovirus-associated TCR beta chains were confirmed in vitro to be specific for cytomegalovirus antigens. According to a later analysis, most CMV-associated TCR beta chains appeared to be HLA-restricted, and the HLA associations seemed to be driven largely by CMV exposure. Strong co-occurrence of HLA alleles, especially DR and DQ, made assigning TCR associations to individual alleles difficult. Some IMGT-functional V segments, including TRBV6-2 and TRBV6-3, could not be distinguished by the 87-base-pair reads and were therefore excluded. Compared with the roughly 710-donor mean, donors in an Asian-associated ancestry cluster had fewer N-insertions in productive TCRs, according to a later genetic analysis. In a later analysis, the rate of TCR association differed among HLA loci, with DRB1 alleles having the most associated TCRs and HLA-C alleles having the fewest. Immune exposure information for the cohort was limited to CMV serostatus. In a later genetic analysis, a missense DCLRE1C variant was associated with V-gene and J-gene trimming of TCR beta chains, and the association was replicated in an independent cohort. Because counts were too low, 15 to 20 rarely observed V segments, including chromosome 9 orphons, were left out of the earlier analysis of several hundred of the donors. An earlier analysis of around 500 of the donors showed that most TCR beta V segments appeared in productive rearrangements either about 87% or about 30% of the time, which broadly matched IMGT annotations. Most TCR sequences were seen in very few donors, while some public TCRs were found in many individuals. A later analysis found that HLA-associated TCR beta chains were more clonally expanded and had lower generation probabilities than equally common non-associated chains. A later analysis reported that several top co-occurrence clusters appeared linked to parvovirus B19, influenza, CMV and Epstein-Barr virus. Cytomegalovirus status was reported to be diagnosed by the classifier with high specificity and sensitivity in both the original and validation cohorts. Linkage disequilibrium might explain the correlated functional status among segregating V segments, but an unknown experimental factor could not be excluded. HLA typing was unavailable for some donors at each locus, so association tests used only the typed subset. Specific HLA alleles were associated with 16,951 TCR beta sequences at a false discovery rate of 0.05 in a later analysis. A further reported finding was that TCR beta sequences accurately predicted the HLA-A and HLA-B alleles for most subjects in the first cohort. The authors suggested that the approach could potentially be extended to other disease states and immunological phenotypes. In the study, about 150 TCR beta chains were listed as associated with cytomegalovirus. A group of highly shared sequence variants was considered likely to be a technical artifact of the sequencing pipeline.

The table lists this clone with a few counts. Its antigen is unknown. The record has no base qualities; no much larger clone is one base away. The CDR3 runs 14 amino acids, cysteine and phenylalanine included. The DNA shown is the 42-base CDR3, in frame from base 1. V loses 5 bases at its end and J loses 5 bases; junction bases beyond the gene matches: 6. The germline V gene gives CDR1 as MDHEN and CDR2 as SYDVKM. The cohort consisted of 666 healthy bone marrow donors. All cohort members were sampled while nominally healthy, although unrecorded immune exposures were likely present. The donor was CMV seropositive and was included in the group of 270 or so seropositive cohort members. Each donor provided a peripheral blood sample, and peripheral blood mononuclear cells were used for TCR beta sequencing. Genomic DNA was extracted from the blood cell samples with the Qiagen DNeasy Blood Extraction Kit. The library relied on the immunoSEQ multiplex PCR assay. For the multiplex PCR, a mixture combining 60 forward primers for TCR Vbeta segments and 13 reverse primers for TCR Jbeta segments was used. A multiplex PCR assay on genomic DNA amplified the CDR3 region of rearranged TCR beta genes. The Illumina HiSeq System was used to sequence the amplified TCR beta libraries as 87-base-pair reads. On the study's bioinformatics: A later analysis tallied about 77 million unique TCR beta chains across the approximately 670 repertoires, and 10 million to 11 million of those chains were shared by two or more donors. Raw reads were error-corrected and collapsed into unique sequences with a nearest-neighbor algorithm that merged closely related sequences to remove PCR and sequencing errors. To assign V, D and J gene segments, CDR3 sequences were aligned to IMGT reference sequences. For a sequence to be retained, a match of at least six nucleotides to both a V gene segment and a J gene segment was required. A rearrangement counted as productive if the CDR3 had no stop codons and remained in frame with V and J, and every other rearrangement counted as non-productive. Following IMGT convention, CDR3 was defined as the stretch from the second conserved V-encoded cysteine to the conserved J-encoded phenylalanine. In an earlier analysis of 587 of the donors, sequences lacking an unambiguous match to a single V gene segment were excluded. An earlier analysis of roughly 590 of the donors called V segments functional above 56.7% productive rearrangements and segregating when the between-donor standard deviation exceeded 5%. A statistical classification framework was built to diagnose cytomegalovirus status from the catalog of TCR beta chain sequences. In a later analysis, V and J genes were assigned by comparing TCR nucleotide sequences against IMGT/GENE-DB human TR gene sequences. A later analysis assigned CDR3 sequences and most-parsimonious VDJ recombination scenarios with the TCRdist pipeline. In a later analysis, each TCR beta chain was defined by its CDR3 amino acid sequence together with its V-gene family, and reads without a unique V-gene family were excluded. A later analysis removed several hundred highly shared, low-generation-probability nucleotide sequences to deal with suspected cross-contamination and a sequencing artifact. In a later analysis, a clonal expansion index was calculated for each public chain from normalized within-repertoire ranks of inferred template counts. In a later analysis, generation probabilities were computed with a VDJ recombination model fitted to out-of-frame rearrangements, and the resulting probabilities were checked against IGoR. In a later analysis, TCR-TCR, TCR-HLA and TCR-CMV co-occurrence was scored with hypergeometric tests, and a repertoire-size bias correction was applied to TCR pairs. False discovery rates were estimated in a later analysis by permuting HLA or CMV assignments 20 times. In a later analysis, co-occurring TCRs were grouped with DBSCAN, and TCRdist sequence similarity was added when clustering was performed within HLA-allele-positive subsets. Repertoires with fewer than 30,000 or more than 120,000 public chains were left out of co-occurrence clustering, as were five repertoires with anomalous nucleotide sharing. TCRdb carries this immuneACCESS record with in-frame sequences only. Its versions omit some clonotypes, under half of them owing to an unresolved V gene in the studies checked, with the rest unexplained. V, J and clone size reflect that table, while D and trimming were determined from the DNA. This sample lists about 190,000 clones; approximately 80% were detected once. The leading ten clones occupy 11% to 15% of the sample.

The TCR sequence derives from a woman aged 25 to 39 in good health and CMV-seropositive. The sample comprised PBMCs. The sequence is built from TRBV28 and TRBJ2-7; TRBD2 aligns with 10 central bases. The nucleotide sequence reads TGTGCCAGCAGTCCCGGGACTAGCGCGCACGAGCAGTACTTC. Its protein product is CASSPGTSAHEQYF.